This T cell receptor beta chain is from a study of blood T cells in healthy people across ages. Primed by a sample-barcoded 5' primer and a J-beta primer mix, a second PCR proceeded for 7 to 11 cycles. TCRdb re-called the 5' RACE reads through MiXCR, storing one row per CDR3 protein. The profile shows about 1 million distinct CDR3 sequences, roughly a quarter of them singletons. The CDR3 extends over 14 amino acids. Germline assignment: CDR1 SQVTM and CDR2 ANQGSEA. This clonotype appeared a few times. This sample also belongs to another study, concerning T cells of mothers and their children. As that report states: Thymic selection shapes TCR recombination output similarly in related and unrelated pairs.

The chain employs TRBV29-1 and TRBJ2-1; D unresolved. The sequenced material came from blood. The TCR was taken from a girl aged 2 to 9 in good health. CDR3 loop: CRTSGLDTYNEQFF. For the CDR3, the DNA is TGCAGAACCTCCGGGCTGGATACCTACAATGAGCAGTTCTTC.